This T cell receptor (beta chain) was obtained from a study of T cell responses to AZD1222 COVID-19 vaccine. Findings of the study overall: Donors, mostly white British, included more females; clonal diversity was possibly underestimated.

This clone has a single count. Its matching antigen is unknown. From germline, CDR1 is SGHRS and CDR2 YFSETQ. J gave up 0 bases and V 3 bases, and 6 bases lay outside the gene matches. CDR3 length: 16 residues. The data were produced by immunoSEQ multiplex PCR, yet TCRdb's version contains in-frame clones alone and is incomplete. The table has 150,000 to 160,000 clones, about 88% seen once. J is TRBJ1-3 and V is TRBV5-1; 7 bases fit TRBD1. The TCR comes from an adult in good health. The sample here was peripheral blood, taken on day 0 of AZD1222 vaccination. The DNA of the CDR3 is TGCGCCAGCAGCTCAGACAGGGTAAACTCTGGAAACACCATATATTTT. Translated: CASSSDRVNSGNTIYF. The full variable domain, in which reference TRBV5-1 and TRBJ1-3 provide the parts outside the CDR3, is KAGVTQTPRYLIKTRGQQVTLSCSPISGHRSVSWYQQTPGQGLQFLFEYFSETQRNKGNFPGRFSGRQFSNSRSEMNVSTLELGDSALYLCASSSDRVNSGNTIYFGEGSWLTVV.